The 7 T cell receptor beta chains in this list originate from one sample, sequenced in a study of post-analysis software for immune sequencing data. Study-wide results and caveats: Several TRBV segments were more frequent in patients than controls; TRBV5-6, TRBV5-1 and TRBV20-1 belonged to this group.

Each TCR beta cDNA library carried unique molecular identifiers. TCRdb redid the calling of the PCR reads with MiXCR, one entry per CDR3 protein. The sample lists roughly 540,000 distinct CDR3 sequences, around a third occurring once. Their antigens remain unidentified. Input material: blood. The source is a girl aged 2-17 years with multiple sclerosis.

This clonotype was detected only a few times. DNA for the CDR3: TGTGCCAGCAGCCAAGATGGGACGGGTAATGAAAAACTGTTTTTT. Protein product: CASSQDGTGNEKLFF. The chain is built from TRBV4-2 and TRBJ1-4; weak D call: TRBD1 (5 bases). In germline, CDR1 is LGHNA, CDR2 YNFKEQ. With 0 bases removed from V and 4 bases from J, the gap between germline ends came to 9 bases. The CDR3 covers 15 residues.

This clonotype was seen a handful of times. The genes are TRBV6-5 and TRBJ1-2; D may be TRBD1 (6 bases). V shed 5 bases and J shed 8 bases, with 15 bases lying between them. Germline lookup yields CDR1 MNHEY and CDR2 SVGAGI. The length of the CDR3 is 13 residues. The CDR3 nucleotides are TGTGCCAGCAGTCCCCCAGGGGTAGAGGGCTACACCTTC. Translating gives CASSPPGVEGYTF.

For this clonotype: One end of the junction is discordant with germline, which a read error may explain. The genes are TRBV7-9 and TRBJ2-7; tentatively, D is TRBD1 (5 bases). Per germline, CDR1 SEHNR and CDR2 FQNEAQ (reference sequence). This CDR3 has 15 residues. CDR3 nucleotides: TGTGTCAGCAGCTTGGTGACAGCCCTCTCCTACGAGCAGTACTTC. Translating gives CVSSLVTALSYEQYF.

The chain carries TRBV15 and TRBJ1-1; 8 bases fit TRBD1. Germline CDR1 and CDR2: LNHNV and YYDKDF (reference sequence). The ends lost 0 bases at V and 0 bases at J; junction bases unmatched: 0. The CDR3 contains 15 residues. Here the CDR3 reads CATSRETGVNTEAFF. DNA of the CDR3: TGTGCCACCAGCAGAGAGACAGGGGTGAACACTGAAGCTTTCTTT.

This clonotype was counted only a few times. The chain carries TRBV20-1 and TRBJ2-4; maybe TRBD2 (6 bases). This CDR3 is 14 amino acids long. Germline CDR1 reads DFQATT; CDR2 reads SNEGSKA (reference sequence). V gave up 2 bases and J gave up 13 bases, with 21 bases separating them. The CDR3 is CSARRDASPGEQYF. Here the CDR3 DNA reads TGCAGTGCTAGAAGGGACGCGTCCCCGGGGGAGCAGTACTTC.

This clonotype came up once. J is TRBJ2-1 and V is TRBV20-1, with D perhaps matching TRBD1 or TRBD2 (6 bases each). CDR3 length: 11 amino acids. Trimming pared 6 bases from V and 10 bases from J, leaving 13 bases between. CDR1 is DFQATT and CDR2 is SNEGSKA in the germline V gene (reference sequence). CDR3 sequence: CSATTGAEQFF. CDR3 in DNA: TGCAGTGCCACCACGGGGGCGGAGCAGTTCTTC.

J is TRBJ1-5 and V is TRBV7-2; D gene ambiguous. Trimming cost V 3 bases and J 0 bases, with 9 bases left between them. The CDR3 totals 15 residues. Germline V CDR1 and CDR2: SGHTA, FQGNSA. This chain's CDR3 is CASSFASYSNQPQHF. CDR3 nucleotides: TGTGCCAGCAGCTTTGCCAGCTATAGCAATCAGCCCCAGCATTTT.